Presented here are 7 T cell receptor beta chains from one specimen sequenced in a study of cytomegalovirus exposure and HLA in healthy donors. 13 Jbeta primers and 60 Vbeta primers were used for the PCR. Libraries were prepared by immunoSEQ multiplex PCR; TCRdb keeps only in-frame clonotypes and omits some of them. The repertoire holds 200,000 to 250,000 clones, with more than 70% as singletons. Input material: PBMCs. These receptors all come from a boy aged 5-17 years in good health and CMV-seronegative.

Only a few counts were recorded for this clone. V is TRBV6-5 and J is TRBJ2-2, with D maybe TRBD2 (5 bases). There are 14 residues in the CDR3. The germline V and J ends were trimmed by 6 bases and 5 bases, with 13 bases remaining between them. CDR1 is MNHEY and CDR2 is SVGAGI in the germline V gene. The CDR3 reads CASSRTPATGELFF. The CDR3 coding sequence is TGTGCCAGCAGCCGGACTCCTGCGACCGGGGAGCTGTTTTTT.

CDR3 nucleotides: TGTGCCAGCAGCTTAGTCCCAGGCAATCAGCCCCAGCATTTT. It yields the protein CASSLVPGNQPQHF. The rearrangement uses TRBV11-2 and TRBJ1-5; D uncertain. This CDR3 comprises 14 residues. CDR1 and CDR2 from the germline V gene are SGHAT and FQNNGV. Trimming left V 1 base short and J 2 bases short, with 6 bases between.

The gene calls are TRBV9 and TRBJ2-3; 9 bases are shared with TRBD2. The CDR3 extends over 16 amino acids. The germline gives CDR1 SGDLS, CDR2 YYNGEE. Trimming cost V 0 bases and J 2 bases; bases outside gene matches: 4. CDR3 nucleotide sequence: TGTGCCAGCAGCGTAGATGCGGGGGGGATCACAGATACGCAGTATTTT. It translates to CASSVDAGGITDTQYF.

V is TRBV11-3 and J is TRBJ2-5; no clear D gene. The J call is in doubt because the DNA end fits TRBJ2-7 better. Per the germline V gene, CDR1 is SGHNT and CDR2 is YENEEA. The CDR3 length is 12 residues. CDR3 protein: CASSQSPYEQYF. CDR3 DNA sequence: TGTGCCAGCAGCCAAAGTCCTTACGAGCAGTACTTC.

V is TRBV6-1 and J is TRBJ1-1; TRBD1 agrees at 7 bases. Germline V gene data show CDR1 as MNHNS and CDR2 as SASEGT. The CDR3 covers 14 residues. The V gene end was trimmed by 4 bases and the J gene end by 3 bases; junction bases not matched to a gene: 5. The CDR3 sequence is CASSGRGPYTEAFF. In nucleotides, the CDR3 is TGTGCCAGCAGTGGGAGGGGGCCCTACACTGAAGCTTTCTTT.

The V gene is TRBV9, the J gene TRBJ1-1; D gene ambiguous. This CDR3 is built from 13 residues. Trimming removed 4 bases from V and 6 bases from J, with 13 bases in between. CDR1 SGDLS and CDR2 YYNGEE come from the germline V gene. CDR3 residues: CASSPEGVPEAFF. The CDR3 nucleotides read TGTGCCAGCAGCCCAGAGGGCGTACCTGAAGCTTTCTTT.

The chain links TRBV11-3 to TRBJ2-1; 8 nucleotides agree with TRBD2. With 3 bases clipped from V and 7 bases from J, the junction kept 14 bases outside the gene matches. CDR1 is SGHNT and CDR2 is YENEEA in the germline V gene. This CDR3 region has 17 residues. The CDR3 sequence: CASSFQWAGGVRNEQFF. The CDR3 DNA sequence: TGTGCCAGCAGCTTCCAATGGGCGGGAGGTGTCAGGAATGAGCAGTTCTTC.